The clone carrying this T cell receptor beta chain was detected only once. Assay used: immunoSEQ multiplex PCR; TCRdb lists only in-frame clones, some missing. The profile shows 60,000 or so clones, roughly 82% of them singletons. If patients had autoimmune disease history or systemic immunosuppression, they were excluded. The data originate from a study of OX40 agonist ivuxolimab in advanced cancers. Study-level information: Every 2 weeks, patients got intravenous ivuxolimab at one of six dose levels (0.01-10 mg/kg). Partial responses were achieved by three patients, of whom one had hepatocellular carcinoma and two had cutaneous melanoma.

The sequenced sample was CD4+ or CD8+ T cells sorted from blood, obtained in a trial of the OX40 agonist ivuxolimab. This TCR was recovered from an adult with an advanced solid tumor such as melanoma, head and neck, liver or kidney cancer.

CDR3 amino acids: CASSVVASTVFHNEQFF. Here the CDR3 DNA reads TGTGCCAGCAGCGTAGTAGCTAGCACCGTTTTCCACAATGAGCAGTTCTTC. The chain employs TRBV9 and TRBJ2-1, with D tentatively TRBD2 (5 bases). The CDR3 sequence is 17 residues long. Trimming removed 0 bases at V and 5 bases at J, with 18 bases between. Germline lookup yields CDR1 SGDLS and CDR2 YYNGEE.